The following is a T cell receptor beta chain sequence with its context. The protocol was immunoSEQ multiplex PCR, while the TCRdb copy is restricted to in-frame clones and leaves out a portion. The data contain around 180,000 clones, 81% of them seen just once; the ten biggest clones take up roughly 12%. Enrolment of Seattle patients took place during active infection, and they were followed longitudinally. This sample is drawn from a study of blood T cell repertoires in COVID-19. Looking at the study overall: PBMCs, B-cell-depleted T cells, or T cells were the source of the cDNA or gDNA that made up the material.

In germline, CDR1 is SGDLS, CDR2 YYNGEE. The V gene lost 0 bases and the J gene lost 3 bases, with 6 bases spanning the gap. This CDR3 has 13 residues. Sequenced material: peripheral blood. This receptor was identified in a woman aged 80 or over with COVID-19, enrolled during active disease. The chain has TRBV9 and TRBJ1-2; D unclear. CDR3 sequence (DNA): TGTGCCAGCAGCGTAGAACACGACTATGGCTACACCTTC. This gives the protein CASSVEHDYGYTF.